The following is a T cell receptor beta chain sequence with its context. The CDR3 is 15 residues long. Trimming removed 4 bases from V and 3 bases from J; junction bases left unmatched: 5. Looked up from germline, CDR1 is SGHDT and CDR2 is YYEEEE. The data belong to a study of blood T cell repertoires in COVID-19. TCRdb's copy holds only in-frame clones and misses some; the assay was immunoSEQ multiplex PCR. The repertoire holds roughly 150,000 clones, with roughly nine tenths as singletons. The chain employs TRBV5-6 and TRBJ1-2; 11 positions match TRBD1. The source of this sequence is a woman in her seventies with acute or convalescent COVID-19. The sample was peripheral blood. The CDR3 DNA is TGTGCCAGCAGCAGGACAGGGGGCGCGGACTATGGCTACACCTTC. Translation gives CASSRTGGADYGYTF.